This T cell receptor (beta chain) emerged from a study of PD-L1 blockade in urothelial cancer. In the study overall: At some point between 2012 and 2014 therapy began: atezolizumab 1,200 mg intravenously every 3 weeks.

There were between 1 and 8 samples from each patient, taken pretreatment and on-treatment. Produced via immunoSEQ multiplex PCR; TCRdb's table is partial and in-frame only. The table shows about 43,000 clones, with roughly 88% occurring only once. The sequence came from a man older than 75 with urothelial cancer. The input for sequencing was PBMCs, taken around atezolizumab (anti-PD-L1) treatment.

In nucleotides, the CDR3 is TGTGCCAGTAGGAGACAGGGGAGCACAGATACGCAGTATTTT. This codes for CASRRQGSTDTQYF. V gene TRBV19 combines with J gene TRBJ2-3; 8 nucleotides agree with TRBD1. After removal of 6 bases from V and 0 bases from J, the junction contained 2 bases not matched to a gene. The CDR3 has 14 amino acids. Germline loops: CDR1 LNHDA, CDR2 SQIVND (reference sequence).